What follows describes a single T cell receptor (beta chain). The data were taken from a study of response to subunit inactivated influenza vaccine. In germline, CDR1 is ENHRY, CDR2 SYGVKD. This CDR3 comprises 14 residues. V lost 3 bases and J lost 5; bases outside the gene matches: 5. MiXCR, applied by TCRdb to the RT-PCR reads, yields one record per CDR3 protein. This sample carries around 570,000 distinct CDR3 sequences, about 11% of them seen once, and the ten largest clones take approximately 11%. The sample was also linked to a second study, of T cells expressing NK-cell markers. From that second work: UMI-tagged 5'RACE template switching yielded the TCR beta cDNA. Cells sorted as CD3+CD56+NKG2C+, CD3+CD56+NKG2C- and CD3+CD56-NKG2C+ T cells supplied the TCR beta repertoires.

The receptor was derived from a man between 45 and 60 years old who received an inactivated influenza vaccine. The V gene is TRBV10-3, the J gene TRBJ1-1, with 8 bases that match TRBD1. The source was PBMCs from blood, collected on the day of vaccination. CDR3 DNA: TGTGCCATCAGTGATGGGAACAGGGGGACTGAAGCTTTCTTT. It yields the protein CAISDGNRGTEAFF.